This TCR beta chain appears in the sequencing data of a study of shared T cell receptors in the human thymus. A word on this clone: The sample has other DNA sequences that encode this CDR3 too.

The data were produced by immunoSEQ multiplex PCR, yet TCRdb's version contains in-frame clones alone and is incomplete. The sample has 630,000 or so clones; 87% are singletons. Germline CDR1 is MDHEN and CDR2 is SYDVKM. CDR3 length: 11 amino acids. V lost 3 bases, J lost 6 bases, and 4 bases lay in between. This sample also appeared in a second study, on human thymus T cells. According to that study: Resections from corrective heart surgery provided thymus tissue.

The rearrangement uses TRBV28 and TRBJ2-3; unclear D gene. Sequenced sample: thymocytes. This clonotype originated in a boy under three years old with a congenital heart defect. This CDR3 reads CASSFLDTQYF. The CDR3 DNA sequence: TGTGCCAGCAGTTTCCTCGATACGCAGTATTTT.